This T cell receptor beta chain emerged from a study of cytomegalovirus exposure and HLA in healthy donors. Study-level background: Earlier findings included nearly 120 million unique TCR beta sequences obtained from 150 million to 200 million T cells. The Caucasian-associated ancestry cluster held around 81% of around 380 genotyped donors. General study findings and limits: Donor immune exposure was known only as CMV serostatus.

Germline V CDR1 and CDR2: SEHNR, FQNEAQ (reference sequence). V shed 5 bases and J shed 8 bases, with 16 bases lying between them. CDR3 size: 15 residues. As to this clone: Its matching antigen is unknown.

Both 60 Vbeta primers and 13 Jbeta primers went into the PCR. Original processing notes: Around 10 million of the roughly 80 million unique TCR beta chains counted in a later analysis were shared. Only in-frame clones appear in the TCRdb table, and some are missing; sequencing was by immunoSEQ multiplex PCR. V and J calls and clone size are as listed in that table; D and trimming were resolved from the DNA. The table records roughly 200,000 clones, about four fifths of them present only once. The sequencing sample was made of PBMCs. The chain is built from TRBV7-9 and TRBJ1-6; D gene ambiguous. The TCR sequence derives from a female donor in good health and CMV-seronegative. The CDR3 protein is CASSDTSMIDSPLHF. The CDR3 region has the DNA TGTGCCAGCAGCGACACCTCAATGATCGATTCACCCCTCCACTTT. The whole variable domain, remainder taken from reference TRBV7-9 and TRBJ1-6, is DTGVSQNPRHKITKRGQNVTFRCDPISEHNRLYWYRQTLGQGPEFLTYFQNEAQLEKSRLLSDRFSAERPKGSFSTLEIQRTEQGDSAMYLCASSDTSMIDSPLHFGNGTRLTVT.